This T cell receptor (beta chain) was identified during a study of T cell changes during pregnancy in multiple sclerosis. Profiling relied on immunoSEQ multiplex PCR, and the TCRdb table lists in-frame clones only, not all of them. The table lists 85,000 to 90,000 clones, 94% of them singletons. This CDR3 is built from 14 residues. V gave up 0 bases and J gave up 3 bases; unmatched junction bases: 1. Germline V gene lookup returns CDR1 ENHRY and CDR2 SYGVKD. This sequence joins TRBV10-3 and TRBJ2-5; 7 nucleotides match TRBD1. Sequencing was performed on peripheral blood, taken after pregnancy. The receptor was isolated from a female donor in good health, enrolled as a control in a pregnancy study. The CDR3 here is CAISESTGKETQYF. The CDR3 DNA follows: TGTGCCATCAGTGAGTCGACAGGGAAAGAGACCCAGTACTTC.